Listed here is a single T cell receptor beta chain. Per the original data handling: Quantification of nucleated cells was approximated via reference gene primer amplification. The data were produced by immunoSEQ multiplex PCR, yet TCRdb's version contains in-frame clones alone and is incomplete. The D gene and trimming were derived from the DNA, and the V and J assignments and clone size from that table. In the table there are 120,000 to 150,000 clones, 80% to 85% of which are singletons. The data stem from a study of blood T cell repertoires in COVID-19. Germline CDR1 is MNHEY and CDR2 is SVGAGI. This CDR3 is 15 amino acids long. After removal of 7 bases from V and 3 bases from J, the junction contained 9 bases not matched to a gene.

The specimen was peripheral blood. The chain couples TRBV6-5 to TRBJ1-2; 9 bases fit TRBD1. The sequence was collected from a man under 40 with COVID-19, enrolled during active disease. CDR3: CASNQGQGPYYGYTF. The CDR3 DNA follows: TGTGCCAGCAACCAGGGACAGGGACCTTACTATGGCTACACCTTC.